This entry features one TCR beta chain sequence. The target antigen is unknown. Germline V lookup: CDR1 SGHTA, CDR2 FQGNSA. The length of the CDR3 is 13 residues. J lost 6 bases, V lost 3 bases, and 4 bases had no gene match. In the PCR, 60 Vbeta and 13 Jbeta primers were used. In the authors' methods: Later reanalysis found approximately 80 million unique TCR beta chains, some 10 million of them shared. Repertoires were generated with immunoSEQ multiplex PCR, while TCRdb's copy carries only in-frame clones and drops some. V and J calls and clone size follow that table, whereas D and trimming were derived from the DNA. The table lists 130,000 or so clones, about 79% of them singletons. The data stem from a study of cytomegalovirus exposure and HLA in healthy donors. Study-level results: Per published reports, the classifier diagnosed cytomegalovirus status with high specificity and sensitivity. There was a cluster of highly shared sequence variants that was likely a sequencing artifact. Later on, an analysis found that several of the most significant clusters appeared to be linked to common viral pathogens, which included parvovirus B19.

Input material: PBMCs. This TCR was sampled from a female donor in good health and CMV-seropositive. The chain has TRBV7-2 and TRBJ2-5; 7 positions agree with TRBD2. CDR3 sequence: CASSFTGGQTQYF. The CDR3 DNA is TGTGCCAGCAGCTTCACGGGAGGTCAGACCCAGTACTTC.